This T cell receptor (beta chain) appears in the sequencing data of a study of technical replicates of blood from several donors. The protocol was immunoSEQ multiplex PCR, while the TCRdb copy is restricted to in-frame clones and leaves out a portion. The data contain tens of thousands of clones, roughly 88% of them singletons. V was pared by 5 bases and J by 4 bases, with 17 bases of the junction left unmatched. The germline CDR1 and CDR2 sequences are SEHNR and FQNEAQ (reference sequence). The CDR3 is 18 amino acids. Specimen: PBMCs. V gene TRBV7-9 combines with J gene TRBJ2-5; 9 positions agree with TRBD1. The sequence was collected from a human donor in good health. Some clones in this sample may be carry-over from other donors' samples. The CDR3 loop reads CASSPFGTGFFRGETQYF. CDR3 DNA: TGTGCCAGCAGCCCTTTCGGGACAGGGTTTTTTAGGGGAGAGACCCAGTACTTC.